The clone carrying this T cell receptor beta chain occurred many times. Antigen: not known. This sample is part of a study of T cells in Graves' hyperthyroidism and ophthalmopathy. Researchers took RNA transcripts and amplified the TCR beta CDR3 regions from them. The HTBI set primed first-round TCR CDR3 RT-PCR. TCRdb ran MiXCR on the multiplex PCR reads and lists one entry per CDR3 protein. The sample records 610,000 or so distinct CDR3 sequences, 35% to 55% being singletons. V was cut by 2 bases and J by 5 bases, with 12 bases left in between. Germline CDR1 SGHAT, CDR2 FQNNGV. The CDR3 totals 14 residues. Findings and caveats of the study: By a 13 V-J model, ophthalmopathy was set apart from stable hyperthyroidism. Before onset, ophthalmopathy was predicted by the model a median around 6.2 months earlier.

The definition of stable Graves' hyperthyroidism was no ophthalmopathy progression within 18 months. Patients were aged 18 to 65, had disease duration under 2 months, and had newly diagnosed hyperthyroidism. The chain carries TRBV11-2 and TRBJ2-5; a weak D match, TRBD2 (7 bases). Sequenced material: peripheral blood or thyroid tissue (not recorded which). This receptor was taken from a woman in her late teens or twenties with Graves' hyperthyroidism. The CDR3 nucleotides read TGTGCCAGCAGCTTAATCGGGGGGCGTGAGACCCAGTACTTC. Translation gives CASSLIGGRETQYF. The full variable domain, rest sourced from reference TRBV11-2 and TRBJ2-5, is EAGVAQSPRYKIIEKRQSVAFWCNPISGHATLYWYQQILGQGPKLLIQFQNNGVVDDSQLPKDRFSAERLKGVDSTLKIQPAKLEDSAVYLCASSLIGGRETQYFGPGTRLLVL.